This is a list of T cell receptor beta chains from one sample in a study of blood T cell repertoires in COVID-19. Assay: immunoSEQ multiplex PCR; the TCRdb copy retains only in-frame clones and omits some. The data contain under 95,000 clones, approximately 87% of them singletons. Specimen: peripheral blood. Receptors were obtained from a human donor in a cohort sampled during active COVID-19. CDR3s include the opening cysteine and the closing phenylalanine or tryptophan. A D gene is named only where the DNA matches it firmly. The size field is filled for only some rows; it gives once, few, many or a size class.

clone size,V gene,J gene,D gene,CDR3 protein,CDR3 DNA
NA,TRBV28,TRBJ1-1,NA,CATIPGVTEAFF,TGTGCCACAATACCGGGGGTCACTGAAGCTTTCTTT
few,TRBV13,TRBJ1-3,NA,CASSSYSPLGNTIYF,TGTGCCAGCAGCTCTTACTCCCCGCTGGGAAACACCATATATTTT
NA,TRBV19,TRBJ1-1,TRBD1,CASTRGPTEAFF,TGTGCCAGTACCAGGGGGCCCACTGAAGCTTTCTTT
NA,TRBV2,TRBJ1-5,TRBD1,CASKDRDGIRPQHF,TGTGCCAGCAAAGACAGGGATGGGATCAGGCCCCAGCATTTT
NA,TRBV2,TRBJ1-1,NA,CASSAVGLNTEAFF,TGTGCCAGCAGTGCAGTTGGTTTGAACACTGAAGCTTTCTTT
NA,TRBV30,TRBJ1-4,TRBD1,CAWAGQGNEKLFF,TGTGCCTGGGCGGGACAGGGGAATGAAAAACTGTTTTTT
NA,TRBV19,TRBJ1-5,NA,CASSIVTGNQPQHF,TGTGCCAGTAGTATAGTAACAGGCAATCAGCCCCAGCATTTT
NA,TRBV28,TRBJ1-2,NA,CASSPPQGVNYGYTF,TGTGCCAGCAGTCCCCCCCAGGGCGTTAACTATGGCTACACCTTC
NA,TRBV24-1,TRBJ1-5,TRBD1,CATGTGDQPQHF,TGTGCCACCGGGACAGGGGATCAGCCCCAGCATTTT
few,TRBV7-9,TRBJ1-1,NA,CASSSQVLITEAFF,TGTGCCAGCAGCTCTCAAGTCCTAATCACTGAAGCTTTCTTT